The source of this T cell receptor beta chain is a study of OX40 agonist ivuxolimab in advanced cancers. Findings of the study overall: Patients who responded partially at 0.1-3.0 mg/kg showed clonal expansion ranking among the lowest. CD8+ T cells averaged more expanded clones than CD4+.

Points on this clone: What it binds is unknown.

Individuals having autoimmune disease history or systemic immunosuppression were not enrolled. The investigators sampled blood at baseline, at cycle 4 day 1, and at cycle 7 day 1. Some clones are missing from TCRdb's copy, which holds only in-frame ones; the method was immunoSEQ multiplex PCR. The table lists 35,000 to 40,000 clones, roughly 82% of them singletons. The length of the CDR3 is 14 residues. V dropped 7 bases and J dropped 5 bases, with 19 bases sitting between them. Germline lookup yields CDR1 SGDLS and CDR2 YYNGEE. The specimen was CD4+ or CD8+ T cells sorted from blood, collected in a trial of the OX40 agonist ivuxolimab. The chain uses TRBV9 and TRBJ2-7; D perhaps matches TRBD2 (6 bases). The sequence derives from an adult with an advanced solid tumor such as melanoma, head and neck, liver or kidney cancer. The DNA of the CDR3 is TGTGCCAGCTCTGTGGGAGGAGGGCCGAACGAGCAGTACTTC. Translating it yields CASSVGGGPNEQYF.